These 32 T cell receptor beta chains originate from one sample sequenced in a study of blood T cell repertoires in COVID-19. The data were produced by immunoSEQ multiplex PCR, yet TCRdb's version contains in-frame clones alone and is incomplete. The sample holds around 25,000 clones, about 86% seen once. The specimen sequenced was peripheral blood. The receptors derive from a man in his 70s with acute or convalescent COVID-19.

This chain joins TRBV5-3 and TRBJ1-2; the match to TRBD1 covers 7 bases. TRBV5-3 has ORF status, its function being uncertain. Unmatched junction bases numbered 3, after V lost 1 base and J lost 3 bases. CDR3 length equals 14 residues. CDR3 loop: CARSLCRGDYGYTF. CDR3 DNA: TGTGCCAGAAGCTTGTGCAGGGGGGACTATGGCTACACCTTC.

The chain is built from TRBV10-2 and TRBJ2-1; tentatively, D is TRBD2 (6 bases). V was cut by 6 bases and J by 5 bases, with 14 bases left in between. The CDR3 covers 14 residues. Germline assignment: CDR1 WSHSY and CDR2 SAAADI. As DNA, the CDR3 is TGCGCCAGCAGCGGACGACGGGAGAACAATGAGCAGTTCTTC. Protein: CASSGRRENNEQFF.

The chain couples TRBV11-2 to TRBJ2-7; 8 bases agree with TRBD1. The germline CDR1 and CDR2 sequences are SGHAT and FQNNGV. This CDR3 is 14 amino acids long. V trimming: 0 bases; J trimming: 7 bases; junction bases outside the gene matches: 5. The CDR3 loop reads CASSLDWTGPEQYF. CDR3 nucleotide sequence: TGTGCCAGCAGCTTAGATTGGACAGGGCCGGAGCAGTACTTC.

This clone was observed a handful of times. This rearrangement joins TRBV19 to TRBJ1-1, with D unresolved. The CDR3 consists of 13 residues. The ends were cut back, 3 bases at V and 6 bases at J, with 11 bases in the middle. CDR1 is LNHDA and CDR2 is SQIVND in the germline V gene (reference sequence). CDR3 protein: CASSMRSVPEAFF. Here the CDR3 DNA reads TGTGCCAGTAGTATGCGATCGGTCCCTGAAGCTTTCTTT.

The V gene is TRBV7-2, the J gene TRBJ2-3; 7 nucleotides match TRBD2. This CDR3 contains 15 residues. V was pared by 4 bases and J by 0 bases, with 4 bases of the junction left unmatched. The germline V gene has CDR1 SGHTA and CDR2 FQGNSA. DNA of the CDR3: TGTGCCAGCAGCTGGGGGGGAGGGAGCACAGATACGCAGTATTTT. It specifies CASSWGGGSTDTQYF.

The chain uses TRBV18 and TRBJ1-4; 7 bases align to TRBD1. After removal of 2 bases from V and 8 bases from J, the junction contained 5 bases not matched to a gene. Germline V lookup: CDR1 KGHSH, CDR2 LQKENI. The CDR3 covers 14 residues. This chain's CDR3 is CASSPSTGREKLFF. The CDR3 bases are TGTGCCAGCTCACCATCGACAGGGAGGGAAAAACTGTTTTTT.

This chain links TRBV4-1 with TRBJ1-4; the D is unclear. The V gene's germline CDR1 is MGHRA and CDR2 YSYEKL. V was clipped by 1 base and J by 12 bases, with 9 bases between them. The CDR3 is 12 residues long. In DNA form, the CDR3 reads TGCGCCAGCAGCCAAGCCGGTTCGGAACTGTTTTTT. Translation: CASSQAGSELFF.

The table lists this clone with a few counts. The J gene is TRBJ2-4, the V gene TRBV3-1 (or the pseudogene TRBV3-2); D is undetermined. The ends were cut back, 0 bases at V and 14 bases at J, with 17 bases in the middle. The CDR3 length is 14 residues. Germline loops: CDR1 LGHDT, CDR2 YNNKEL (reference sequence). The CDR3, as DNA: TGTGCCAGCAGCCAAGAATGGCACAGCCTCCGAAAGTACTTC. Protein product: CASSQEWHSLRKYF.

The genes are TRBV21-1 and TRBJ1-2. TRBV21-1 is a pseudogene segment. CDR3 size: 14 residues. The CDR3 reads CASSKPGGDYGYTF. The CDR3 nucleotides are TGTGCCAGCAGCAAACCCGGGGGGGACTATGGCTACACCTTC.

This clone was counted a few times. The gene calls are TRBV9 and TRBJ1-2, with D tentatively TRBD1 (6 bases). The CDR3 totals 14 residues. Per germline, CDR1 SGDLS and CDR2 YYNGEE. V lost 0 bases, J lost 8 bases, and 14 bases lay in between. The CDR3 region is CASSVAAQGNGYTF. The DNA for the CDR3 is TGTGCCAGCAGCGTAGCGGCACAGGGAAACGGCTACACCTTC.

The J gene is TRBJ1-5, the V gene TRBV6-6, with 11 positions matching TRBD1. CDR1 MNHNY and CDR2 SVGAGI come from the germline V gene (reference sequence). CDR3 length: 14 residues. Unmatched junction bases numbered 0, after V lost 2 bases and J lost 6 bases. The CDR3 here is CASSYGQGAQPQHF. The CDR3 DNA follows: TGTGCCAGCAGTTACGGACAGGGGGCTCAGCCCCAGCATTTT.

The V gene is TRBV19, the J gene TRBJ1-4; D is possibly TRBD1 (6 bases). CDR3 length equals 12 residues. V was cut by 6 bases and J by 10 bases, with 12 bases left in between. Per the germline V gene, CDR1 is LNHDA and CDR2 is SQIVND (reference sequence). The CDR3 protein is CASRSKTGKLFF. The CDR3 nucleotides read TGTGCCAGTAGATCGAAGACAGGAAAACTGTTTTTT.

This clone has more than one count but fewer than ten. In nucleotides, the CDR3 is TGTGCCACCAGCAGGCCGGGACTAGGGTTGGACACCGGGGAGCTGTTTTTT. It yields the protein CATSRPGLGLDTGELFF. This chain connects TRBV15 to TRBJ2-2, with 8 bases matching TRBD2. The ends lost 3 bases at V and 3 bases at J; junction bases unmatched: 9. This CDR3 is 17 amino acids long. Germline CDR1 LNHNV, CDR2 YYDKDF (reference sequence).

CDR3 residues: CASRPDREATEAFF. CDR3 nucleotides: TGTGCCAGCAGGCCTGACAGGGAGGCCACTGAAGCTTTCTTT. The J gene is TRBJ1-1, the V gene TRBV6-6, with TRBD1 matching 7 bases. The V gene end was trimmed by 6 bases and the J gene end by 4 bases; junction bases not matched to a gene: 8. CDR3 length equals 14 residues. Germline V gives CDR1 MNHNY, CDR2 SVGAGI (reference sequence).

This chain connects TRBV5-1 to TRBJ1-5, with 10 positions matching TRBD1. From germline, CDR1 is SGHRS and CDR2 YFSETQ. Unmatched junction bases numbered 3, after V lost 4 bases and J lost 5 bases. The CDR3 spans 14 residues. As DNA, the CDR3 is TGCGCCAGCAGCCGGGGGACAGGGGATCAGCCCCAGCATTTT. Translated, it gives CASSRGTGDQPQHF. Full variable domain (outside the CDR3, taken from reference TRBV5-1 and TRBJ1-5): KAGVTQTPRYLIKTRGQQVTLSCSPISGHRSVSWYQQTPGQGLQFLFEYFSETQRNKGNFPGRFSGRQFSNSRSEMNVSTLELGDSALYLCASSRGTGDQPQHFGDGTRLSIL.

The gene calls are TRBV9 and TRBJ2-3, with a weak D call TRBD1 (6 bases). The V end was cut by 0 bases, the J end by 5 bases, with 10 bases between. Germline-derived CDR1 and CDR2 are SGDLS and YYNGEE. The CDR3 length is 14 residues. CDR3 DNA sequence: TGTGCCAGCAGCGTAGTGGGGGCAGGAGATACGCAGTATTTT. This gives the protein CASSVVGAGDTQYF.

The V gene is TRBV5-1, the J gene TRBJ1-1; D remains unclear. Germline CDR1 reads SGHRS; CDR2 reads YFSETQ. The CDR3 extends over 13 amino acids. The V gene lost 7 bases and the J gene lost 2 bases, with 12 bases spanning the gap. CDR3 coding DNA: TGCGCCAGCCGGTCCAATCTTAACACTGAAGCTTTCTTT. Translation gives CASRSNLNTEAFF.

This clone has just one count. This chain uses TRBV12-3 or TRBV12-4 with TRBJ2-3; no clear D gene. This CDR3 comprises 11 residues. The V and J ends lost 6 bases and 3 bases respectively, with 4 bases between them. The CDR3 DNA sequence: TGTGCCAGCAGCCCTACAGATACGCAGTATTTT. Translating gives CASSPTDTQYF.

The chain recombines TRBV5-6 with TRBJ2-2; D is undetermined. The CDR3 is made up of 13 amino acids. Per germline, CDR1 SGHDT and CDR2 YYEEEE. Between the trimmed V and J ends, which lost 7 bases and 4 bases, there was a span of 11 bases. The CDR3: CASGSSATGELFF. Here the CDR3 DNA reads TGTGCCAGCGGGTCCAGCGCCACCGGGGAGCTGTTTTTT.

The chain joins TRBV24-1 to TRBJ2-7; no definite D call. CDR1 and CDR2 from the germline V gene are KGHDR and SFDVKD. The germline V and J ends were trimmed by 3 bases and 3 bases, with 8 bases remaining between them. This CDR3 region has 13 residues. CDR3 region: CATSDTQIYEQYF. In DNA, the CDR3 is TGTGCCACCAGTGATACACAAATCTACGAGCAGTACTTC.

V and J are TRBV24-1 and TRBJ2-1; D ambiguous. CDR1 KGHDR and CDR2 SFDVKD come from the germline V gene. The CDR3 is 17 residues long. V gave up 3 bases and J gave up 5 bases, with 19 bases separating them. In DNA, the CDR3 is TGTGCCACCAGTGATCCTTTAGGCCAGCGAGACCACAATGAGCAGTTCTTC. Translating it yields CATSDPLGQRDHNEQFF.

V gene TRBV5-1 combines with J gene TRBJ2-3; 10 bases map to TRBD2. Germline CDR1 SGHRS, CDR2 YFSETQ. This CDR3 has 15 residues. V was pared by 0 bases and J by 4 bases, with 2 bases of the junction left unmatched. The CDR3 spells CASSLESGGADTQYF. CDR3 in DNA: TGCGCCAGCAGCTTGGAGAGCGGGGGGGCAGATACGCAGTATTTT.

The chain links TRBV5-1 to TRBJ2-1; 7 nucleotides align to TRBD1. The CDR3 totals 17 residues. With V trimmed by 4 bases and J by 5 bases, 15 bases remained unmatched. Germline CDR1 and CDR2: SGHRS and YFSETQ. The CDR3 reads CASSLPADRAKDNEQFF. In nucleotides, the CDR3 is TGCGCCAGCAGCCTACCAGCCGACAGGGCTAAAGACAATGAGCAGTTCTTC.

The gene calls are TRBV14 and TRBJ1-1; D is uncertain. V lost 0 bases and J lost 4, with 6 bases in between. Germline V gene data show CDR1 as SGHDN and CDR2 as FVKESK. The CDR3 is 13 amino acids. The CDR3 DNA sequence: TGTGCCAGCAGCCAAGACAGATCCACTGAAGCTTTCTTT. Its protein product is CASSQDRSTEAFF.

This clone has a single count. The V gene is TRBV27, the J gene TRBJ2-7, with 12 nucleotides matching TRBD1. Germline V gene sequence: CDR1 MNHEY, CDR2 SMNVEV (reference sequence). Germline trimming cut 6 bases from V and 2 bases from J; bases unmatched to any gene: 2. There are 14 residues in the CDR3. The CDR3 spells CASRGTGGTYEQYF. For the CDR3, the DNA is TGTGCCAGCAGGGGGACAGGGGGCACCTACGAGCAGTACTTC.

The chain joins TRBV19 to TRBJ2-3; weak D call: TRBD1 (5 bases). Germline V CDR1 and CDR2: LNHDA, SQIVND (reference sequence). V lost 3 bases and J lost 5, with 9 bases in between. This CDR3 comprises 13 residues. CDR3 in amino acids: CASSIAGIDTQYF. The CDR3 region has the DNA TGTGCCAGTAGTATCGCAGGGATAGATACGCAGTATTTT. The full variable domain, rest sourced from reference TRBV19 and TRBJ2-3, is DGGITQSPKYLFRKEGQNVTLSCEQNLNHDAMYWYRQDPGQGLRLIYYSQIVNDFQKGDIAEGYSVSREKKESFPLTVTSAQKNPTAFYLCASSIAGIDTQYFGPGTRLTVL.

The genes are TRBV21-1 and TRBJ2-2; TRBD2 is taken as the D call from the table, unchecked against the DNA. TRBV21-1 is assigned pseudogene status. This CDR3 comprises 20 residues. CDR3 bases: TGTGCCAGCAGCAAAACCCCCCTTCACCCTAGCGGGAGGGACACCGGGGAGCTGTTTTTT. This translates into CASSKTPLHPSGRDTGELFF.

This chain joins TRBV5-1 and TRBJ2-1; 9 nucleotides agree with TRBD1. The V gene end was trimmed by 4 bases and the J gene end by 4 bases; junction bases not matched to a gene: 12. The CDR3 length is 17 residues. Looked up from germline, CDR1 is SGHRS and CDR2 is YFSETQ. The CDR3 nucleotides are TGCGCCAGCAGCCCGGGACAGGGAAGGCCTTCTTACAATGAGCAGTTCTTC. Protein sequence: CASSPGQGRPSYNEQFF.

V gene TRBV12-2 combines with J gene TRBJ1-2; the tabulated D call, TRBD1, remains unverified against the DNA. TRBV12-2 is assigned pseudogene status. This CDR3 comprises 11 residues. The CDR3 here is CASRRGTGSTF. CDR3 sequence (DNA): TGTGCAAGTCGCCGAGGGACAGGGAGCACCTTC.

The CDR3 sequence is CSVDALANPSNEQFF. The CDR3 bases are TGCAGCGTTGACGCCCTAGCGAATCCTTCCAATGAGCAGTTCTTC. The rearrangement joins TRBV29-1 to TRBJ2-1; D perhaps matches TRBD2 (6 bases). The CDR3 has 15 amino acids. The germline gives CDR1 SQVTM, CDR2 ANQGSEA. V lost 3 bases and J 6 bases, leaving 18 bases between the germline ends.

The rearrangement links TRBV7-6 to TRBJ2-5; TRBD2 matches 7 bases. After removal of 3 bases from V and 7 bases from J, the junction contained 8 bases not matched to a gene. The CDR3 is 14 residues long. Germline values: CDR1 SGHVS, CDR2 FNYEAQ. CDR3 amino acids: CASSLGGDSRTQYF. CDR3 DNA sequence: TGTGCCAGCAGCTTGGGGGGGGATTCCAGGACCCAGTACTTC.

V usage is TRBV5-1 and J usage is TRBJ1-1; the D gene is possibly TRBD1 (6 bases). The CDR3 is 18 amino acids. The V and J ends lost 0 bases and 0 bases respectively, with 18 bases between them. In germline, CDR1 is SGHRS, CDR2 YFSETQ. The CDR3 coding sequence is TGCGCCAGCAGCTTGGCCCTTACCTCCGGACAGATGAACACTGAAGCTTTCTTT. Translated, it gives CASSLALTSGQMNTEAFF.